This TCR beta chain is from a study of shared clonotypes between healthy human individuals. How the authors handled the data: ImmunoSEQ yielded junction-only sequences lacking quality scores, so filtering differed. The protocol was immunoSEQ multiplex PCR, while the TCRdb copy is restricted to in-frame clones and leaves out a portion. V and J calls and clone size come straight from that table; D and trimming were deduced from the DNA. The table has about 1.1 million clones, around 78% seen once; the top ten hold about 0.52%. Those who donated were healthy HIV-negative adults, with no recent acute infections or vaccinations reported. Every contributor of samples was a Caucasian grown-up residing in Nashville, Tennessee. The germline V gene has CDR1 SGHTA and CDR2 FQGTGA. The CDR3 spans 15 residues. V was cut by 2 bases and J by 4 bases, with 14 bases left in between.

Sequenced material: memory CD4+ T cells from PBMCs. Described subset: CD45RA-negative fraction. This TCR derives from a man aged 18-30 years in good health. Some clones in this sample may be carry-over from other donors' samples. V is TRBV7-3 and J is TRBJ1-1; tentative D call: TRBD1 (5 bases). CDR3 protein: CASSLSAGGATEAFF. CDR3 nucleotide sequence: TGTGCCAGCAGCTTATCGGCAGGAGGGGCCACTGAAGCTTTCTTT.